What follows are 20 T cell receptor beta chains derived from one specimen sequenced in a study of blood T cell repertoires in COVID-19. Libraries were prepared by immunoSEQ multiplex PCR; TCRdb keeps only in-frame clonotypes and omits some of them. The sample yields approximately 290,000 clones, 90% seen once. The sequenced material came from PBMCs or T cells enriched from blood (not recorded which). These receptor sequences come from a woman between 18 and 29 years old with acute COVID-19.

The V call is TRBV6-6, the J call TRBJ2-5, with TRBD1 identical over 9 bases. Trimming cost V 4 bases and J 5 bases; bases outside gene matches: 11. The germline CDR1 and CDR2 sequences are MNHNY and SVGAGI (reference sequence). There are 16 residues in the CDR3. The CDR3 region is CASSSFQGQGGETQYF. The CDR3 coding sequence is TGTGCCAGCAGTTCCTTCCAGGGACAGGGAGGGGAGACCCAGTACTTC.

V is TRBV5-5 and J is TRBJ1-5; the D gene is possibly TRBD1 (6 bases). Trimming stripped 4 bases from V and 0 bases from J, with 11 bases between. CDR3 size: 15 residues. In germline, CDR1 is SGHKS, CDR2 YYEKEE (reference sequence). DNA for the CDR3: TGTGCCAGCAGCAAGAGGACAGATAGCAATCAGCCCCAGCATTTT. Protein: CASSKRTDSNQPQHF.

V gene TRBV7-3 combines with J gene TRBJ1-2; a weak D match, TRBD1 (6 bases). The V and J ends lost 0 bases and 6 bases respectively, with 14 bases between them. CDR1 SGHTA and CDR2 FQGTGA come from the germline V gene. CDR3 size: 15 residues. The CDR3 DNA follows: TGTGCCAGCAGCTTAACTTCGCCAGGGGCAAATGGCTACACCTTC. Translation gives CASSLTSPGANGYTF. Supplemented by reference TRBV7-3 and TRBJ1-2, the full variable domain reads GAGVSQTPSNKVTEKGKYVELRCDPISGHTALYWYRQSLGQGPEFLIYFQGTGAADDSGLPNDRFFAVRPEGSVSTLKIQRTERGDSAVYLCASSLTSPGANGYTFGSGTRLTVV.

This chain links TRBV28 with TRBJ1-1, with 8 bases identical to TRBD1. The CDR3 has 16 residues. J gave up 5 bases and V 4 bases, and 12 bases lay outside the gene matches. Germline V CDR1 and CDR2: MDHEN, SYDVKM. In nucleotides, the CDR3 is TGTGCCAGCAGTTATGACCCGACAGGGGTAAGGACTGAAGCTTTCTTT. Residues: CASSYDPTGVRTEAFF.

The rearrangement joins TRBV24-1 to TRBJ2-1; maybe TRBD2 (6 bases). The CDR3 extends over 15 amino acids. Germline CDR1 is KGHDR and CDR2 is SFDVKD. V lost 3 bases, J lost 8 bases, and 16 bases lay in between. CDR3 sequence: CATSDPGQGGDEQFF. CDR3 sequence (DNA): TGTGCCACCAGTGATCCCGGGCAGGGAGGTGATGAGCAGTTCTTC.

This clone occurred once. The gene calls are TRBV9 and TRBJ1-4; D may be TRBD1 (6 bases). Germline V gene lookup returns CDR1 SGDLS and CDR2 YYNGEE. There are 15 residues in the CDR3. V was cut by 0 bases and J by 6 bases, with 12 bases left in between. CDR3 in DNA: TGTGCCAGCAGCGTAGGTCCCAGGGGTGATGAAAAACTGTTTTTT. It codes for CASSVGPRGDEKLFF.

The chain couples TRBV6-6 to TRBJ1-5, with a weak D call TRBD1 (6 bases). V was pared by 5 bases and J by 0 bases, with 20 bases between. Germline CDR1 and CDR2: MNHNY and SVGAGI (reference sequence). The CDR3 covers 18 residues. CDR3: CASSPTLTGTPSNQPQHF. CDR3 bases: TGTGCCAGCAGTCCGACATTGACAGGAACTCCTAGCAATCAGCCCCAGCATTTT.

Remarks on this clone: Other DNA sequences in this sample translate to the same CDR3. The chain has TRBV28 and TRBJ1-1; D gene uncertain. Germline V gene data show CDR1 as MDHEN and CDR2 as SYDVKM. V was pared by 3 bases and J by 1 base, with 6 bases between. The CDR3 is 13 residues long. CDR3 DNA sequence: TGTGCCAGCAGTTTCCCCGGGAACACTGAAGCTTTCTTT. Protein: CASSFPGNTEAFF.

J is TRBJ2-5 and V is TRBV13, with a weak D call TRBD2 (6 bases). This CDR3 has 23 amino acids. Germline CDR1 is PRHDT and CDR2 is FYEKMQ (reference sequence). Trimming cost V 4 bases and J 5 bases, with 41 bases left between them. The DNA of the CDR3 is TGTGCCAGCAGCTCCTCAGGGTGGCGGGCCCTGGGGGAAGCGGGTGTCTCCCGGGAGACCCAGTACTTC. Its translation is CASSSSGWRALGEAGVSRETQYF.

The chain uses TRBV11-2 and TRBJ1-4, with a possible D match to TRBD1 (6 bases). Germline V CDR1 and CDR2: SGHAT, FQNNGV. The CDR3 is made up of 14 amino acids. V dropped 2 bases and J dropped 8 bases, with 12 bases sitting between them. CDR3: CASSLLQGREKLFF. In nucleotides, the CDR3 is TGTGCCAGCAGCTTATTACAGGGACGGGAAAAACTGTTTTTT. Complete variable domain (other parts from reference TRBV11-2 and TRBJ1-4): EAGVAQSPRYKIIEKRQSVAFWCNPISGHATLYWYQQILGQGPKLLIQFQNNGVVDDSQLPKDRFSAERLKGVDSTLKIQPAKLEDSAVYLCASSLLQGREKLFFGSGTQLSVL.

V gene TRBV11-3 combines with J gene TRBJ2-7, with 10 positions matching TRBD1. The germline V gene has CDR1 SGHNT and CDR2 YENEEA. The CDR3 is 15 amino acids. The ends lost 1 base at V and 2 bases at J; junction bases unmatched: 2. This CDR3 is CASSLGGTGAYEQYF. CDR3 nucleotides: TGTGCCAGCAGCTTAGGAGGGACAGGGGCCTACGAGCAGTACTTC.

V and J are TRBV20-1 and TRBJ1-3; D unclear. CDR1 and CDR2 from the germline V gene are DFQATT and SNEGSKA (reference sequence). The CDR3 is 11 amino acids. V lost 1 base to trimming and J lost 5 bases, with 3 bases between them. The CDR3 reads CSARVRNTIYF. CDR3 nucleotide sequence: TGCAGTGCTAGAGTAAGAAACACCATATATTTT.

This sequence joins TRBV6-5 and TRBJ2-5; D perhaps matches TRBD1 (6 bases). The germline CDR1 and CDR2 sequences are MNHEY and SVGAGI. The CDR3 spans 15 residues. Trimming removed 6 bases from V and 5 bases from J, with 19 bases in between. CDR3 residues: CASSPFGQILETQYF. CDR3 bases: TGTGCCAGCAGCCCCTTCGGACAGATTTTGGAGACCCAGTACTTC.

This chain links TRBV18 with TRBJ2-7, with a tentative D call TRBD1 (6 bases). CDR3 size: 15 residues. The germline V and J ends were trimmed by 0 bases and 4 bases, with 13 bases remaining between them. Germline CDR1 is KGHSH and CDR2 is LQKENI. The CDR3 spells CASSPPRTVVYEQYF. The CDR3 bases are TGTGCCAGCTCACCACCCAGGACAGTAGTTTACGAGCAGTACTTC.

This chain links TRBV6-5 with TRBJ1-1, with no clear D. The CDR3 totals 13 residues. The germline gives CDR1 MNHEY, CDR2 SVGAGI. Trimming cost V 6 bases and J 7 bases, with 15 bases left between them. The CDR3 DNA reads as TGTGCCAGCAGGGAGCCTGGATCCAGTGAAGCTTTCTTT. It is translated as CASREPGSSEAFF.

J is TRBJ2-5 and V is TRBV12-3 or TRBV12-4; 8 nucleotides align to TRBD1. This CDR3 comprises 13 residues. V shed 6 bases, J shed 4 bases, and the junction held 4 bases outside the gene matches. CDR3 sequence reads: CASSWTGRETQYF. The CDR3 DNA is TGTGCCAGCAGCTGGACAGGGAGAGAGACCCAGTACTTC.

This rearrangement joins TRBV28 to TRBJ1-2; 9 bases are shared with TRBD1. This CDR3 comprises 15 residues. CDR1 is MDHEN and CDR2 is SYDVKM in the germline V gene. The J segment lost 5 bases and the V segment lost 5 bases, leaving 9 bases of the junction unmatched. CDR3 loop: CASSTPGTGIYGYTF. The CDR3 DNA is TGTGCCAGCAGTACTCCCGGGACAGGGATTTATGGCTACACCTTC.

The chain is built from TRBV27 and TRBJ1-5; TRBD1 is a possible D gene (6 bases). CDR3 length: 15 residues. The germline V gene encodes CDR1 MNHEY and CDR2 SMNVEV (reference sequence). Trimming took 5 bases from V and 2 from J, leaving 13 bases between them. The CDR3 DNA sequence: TGTGCCAGCAGTAGCAGGGGCTCCGGCAATCAGCCCCAGCATTTT. Its translation: CASSSRGSGNQPQHF.

This sequence joins TRBV6-5 and TRBJ2-7; D call uncertain. In germline, CDR1 is MNHEY, CDR2 SVGAGI. CDR3 size: 14 residues. V lost 7 bases and J 0 bases, leaving 13 bases between the germline ends. The CDR3 loop reads CASKWASISYEQYF. CDR3 coding DNA: TGTGCCAGCAAGTGGGCGAGTATCTCCTACGAGCAGTACTTC.

V is TRBV19 and J is TRBJ1-4, with D perhaps TRBD1 (6 bases). Germline CDR1 reads LNHDA; CDR2 reads SQIVND (reference sequence). Trimming removed 3 bases from V and 8 bases from J, with 22 bases in between. CDR3 length: 17 amino acids. The CDR3 is CASSIGRAAGVREKLFF. CDR3 nucleotide sequence: TGTGCCAGTAGTATTGGTCGTGCTGCAGGGGTGAGGGAAAAACTGTTTTTT.